The sequence of this TCR beta chain was determined in a study of blood T cell repertoires in COVID-19. Study-wide background: Some COVID-19 samples were acute and others convalescent; all came from the United States, Italy and Spain.

Profiled with immunoSEQ multiplex PCR; TCRdb holds only in-frame clones, not every one. The sample has some 96,000 clones; 70% to 80% are singletons. From germline, CDR1 is SNHLY and CDR2 FYNNEI. V was trimmed by 5 bases and J by 5 bases, leaving 15 bases between them. This CDR3 comprises 14 residues. Sequencing was performed on peripheral blood. This TCR was sampled from a woman aged 70-85 years with acute or convalescent COVID-19. The V and J genes are TRBV2 and TRBJ2-5, with D tentatively TRBD1 (7 bases). The CDR3 loop is CASSSSRGRETQYF. Written as DNA, the CDR3 is TGTGCCAGCAGTTCTTCCAGGGGGAGGGAGACCCAGTACTTC.